Presented here are 8 T cell receptor beta chains from one specimen sequenced in a study of post-analysis software for immune sequencing data. Study-wide results and caveats: TRBV5-6, TRBV5-1 and TRBV20-1 belonged to a set of roughly 5 TRBV segments that were more frequent in patients than controls.

The antigens of these receptors remain unknown. TCR beta libraries were prepared from cDNA with unique molecular identifiers. Using its own MiXCR run on the PCR reads, TCRdb lists one record per CDR3 protein. In the table there are hundreds of thousands of distinct CDR3 sequences, 59% of which are singletons. Material for sequencing was blood. The receptors were gathered from a girl under 10 years old with multiple sclerosis.

The rearrangement uses TRBV20-1 and TRBJ2-3; D is undetermined. V shed 1 base and J shed 0 bases, with 5 bases lying between them. The V gene's germline CDR1 is DFQATT and CDR2 SNEGSKA (reference sequence). The CDR3 is 13 residues long. The CDR3 region is CSARVVSTDTQYF. In nucleotides, the CDR3 is TGCAGTGCTAGAGTGGTTAGCACAGATACGCAGTATTTT.

This clonotype was seen just once. The junction does not match germline at one end; this may be a read error. This rearrangement joins TRBV6-1 to TRBJ1-6; TRBD1 aligns across 7 bases. The CDR3 sequence is 18 residues long. Germline values: CDR1 MNHNS, CDR2 SASEGT. DNA of the CDR3: TGTGCTAGCAGTGTAACAGGGGTCTCAAGCTCCTATAATTCACCCCTCCACTTT. It specifies CASSVTGVSSSYNSPLHF.

The DNA for the CDR3 is TGCAGTACCGCCGACGGGATGTTAGCGGGAGTCCATTACAATGAGCAGTTCTTC. This sequence encodes CSTADGMLAGVHYNEQFF. V is TRBV20-1 and J is TRBJ2-1; 9 positions match TRBD2. The V gene end was trimmed by 8 bases and the J gene end by 4 bases; junction bases not matched to a gene: 21. CDR3 length equals 18 residues. CDR1 and CDR2 (germline): DFQATT, SNEGSKA (reference sequence).

CDR3 coding DNA: TGTGCCAGCAGTCCCGGGTGGGGTAGCGGGACCTCCACAGATACGCAGTATTTT. This encodes CASSPGWGSGTSTDTQYF. J is TRBJ2-3 and V is TRBV12-3 or TRBV12-4; 8 bases map to TRBD2. CDR3 length: 18 amino acids. V shed 5 bases and J 2 bases; nucleotides not matched to a gene: 15.

J is TRBJ2-6 and V is TRBV6-1, with D maybe TRBD1 (5 bases). This CDR3 is built from 21 residues. CDR1 MNHNS and CDR2 SASEGT come from the germline V gene. V lost 6 bases to trimming and J lost 0 bases, with 27 bases between them. The CDR3 reads CASRIISYPLQDSSGANVLTF. As DNA, the CDR3 is TGTGCCAGCAGGATCATTTCTTACCCTCTACAGGATTCCTCTGGGGCCAACGTCCTGACTTTC.

This clonotype was seen a handful of times. The chain is built from TRBV7-9 and TRBJ2-3; D remains unclear. The germline CDR1 and CDR2 sequences are SEHNR and FQNEAQ (reference sequence). There are 13 residues in the CDR3. V was pared by 3 bases and J by 2 bases, with 6 bases between. The CDR3 nucleotides are TGTGCCAGCAGCTTTGATTACACAGATACGCAGTATTTT. Translated, it gives CASSFDYTDTQYF.

The CDR3 coding sequence is TGCGCCAGCCTTGATTCCAGCGGGGGGTACAATGAGCAGTTCTTC. Protein sequence: CASLDSSGGYNEQFF. This rearrangement joins TRBV10-2 to TRBJ2-1; 9 nucleotides match TRBD2. The germline gives CDR1 WSHSY, CDR2 SAAADI. The V segment lost 8 bases and the J segment 4 bases; nucleotides outside the gene matches: 9. This CDR3 contains 15 residues.

The sample holds a few counts of this clonotype. This chain uses TRBV4-1 with TRBJ2-1; D ambiguous. CDR3 size: 16 residues. Trimming left V 0 bases short and J 5 bases short, with 14 bases between. Germline V CDR1 and CDR2: MGHRA, YSYEKL. This chain's CDR3 is CASSQELVQLDNEQFF. CDR3 in DNA: TGCGCCAGCAGCCAAGAATTGGTACAGCTAGACAATGAGCAGTTCTTC.